A selection of T cell receptor beta chains follows, all from one sample in a study of blood T cells in healthy people across ages. TCRdb processed the 5' RACE reads anew with MiXCR; each CDR3 protein has one entry. The sample records fewer than 700,000 distinct CDR3 sequences, 40% to 50% being singletons. The specimen was blood. These receptors all stem from a man older than 75 in good health. Both conserved end residues are part of each CDR3. Each record gives: V gene, CDR3 length, clone size, D gene, J gene, CDR3 DNA, CDR3 protein. D genes are given only for firm matches. Only part of the rows carry a size: once, few, many, or a class if the clone is expanded.

TRBV5-1	15	-	-	TRBJ2-5	TGCGCCAGCAGCTTGGAGGAGGGGTTGATCGATGAGCAGTACTTC	CASSLEEGLIDEQYF
TRBV20-1	13	-	-	TRBJ2-1	TGCAGTGCTAGAGACGGGTATTACAATGAGCGGTTCTTC	CSARDGYYNERFF
TRBV15	15	few	-	TRBJ2-3	TGTGCCACCAGCACCAGACAGTTTAGCACAGATACGCAGTATTTT	CATSTRQFSTDTQYF
TRBV28	15	-	TRBD2	TRBJ2-7	TGTGCCAGCACCCTAGAGTCTAGCGGCTCCTACGAGCAGTACTTC	CASTLESSGSYEQYF
TRBV6-1	16	-	-	TRBJ2-2	TGTGCCAGCAGTGAACTATTCTCCGGGGTCACCGGGGAGCTGTTTTTT	CASSELFSGVTGELFF
TRBV29-1	12	-	-	TRBJ2-7	TGCAGCGTTGAAAACAGGGATTACGAGCAGTACTTC	CSVENRDYEQYF
TRBV5-1	16	-	TRBD1	TRBJ1-2	TGCGCCAGCAGCCCACAACCGGACAGGGCGGGTGATGGCTACACCTTC	CASSPQPDRAGDGYTF
TRBV29-1	14	few	-	TRBJ2-5	TGCAGCGCCCAGAGGCCGTCTCTCCAAGAGACCCAGTACTTC	CSAQRPSLQETQYF
TRBV3-1	17	-	-	TRBJ1-2	TGTGCCAGCAGCTCACTCCCGGCGGGACTAGGACTCTATGGCTACACCTTC	CASSSLPAGLGLYGYTF
TRBV28	12	few	-	TRBJ2-3	TGTGCCAGCAGCGGCGGGCTCCTAACGCAGTATTTT	CASSGGLLTQYF
TRBV20-1	15	few	TRBD2	TRBJ2-3	TGCAGTGCTAGTGCACTAGCGGGATCCACAGATACGCAGTATTTT	CSASALAGSTDTQYF
TRBV6-2/TRBV6-3	14	once	-	TRBJ2-7	TGTGCCAGCAGTACCCGCCTAGCGATCTACGAGCAGTACTTC	CASSTRLAIYEQYF
TRBV27	16	-	-	TRBJ1-4	TGTGCCAGCAGTTTGGCAGGGAAGGGTACTAATGAAAAACTGTTTTTT	CASSLAGKGTNEKLFF
TRBV20-1	15	-	-	TRBJ1-1	TGCAGTGTTCCACCAACCAGGGTTTCGAACACTGAAGCTTTCTTT	CSVPPTRVSNTEAFF
TRBV7-9	14	-	TRBD2	TRBJ2-1	TGTGCCAGCAGCTTAGTTGGCGGGGGAGATGAGCAGTTCTTC	CASSLVGGGDEQFF
TRBV5-5	15	-	TRBD1	TRBJ2-7	TGTGCCAGCAGCCTCTTAGGGACAGGGGCCTACGAGCAGTACTTC	CASSLLGTGAYEQYF
TRBV10-3	15	few	-	TRBJ2-3	TGTGCCATCAGTACCGGACAGACTAACACAGATACGCAGTATTTT	CAISTGQTNTDTQYF
TRBV28	14	-	TRBD2	TRBJ2-1	TGTGCCTTAGAGGGCGGGAGAGGGACCGATGAGCAGTTCTTC	CALEGGRGTDEQFF
TRBV7-6	18	-	TRBD2	TRBJ2-1	TGTGCCAGCAGCCCCCTTTGGCTAGCGGAGAGCTCCTACAATGAGCAGTTCTTC	CASSPLWLAESSYNEQFF
TRBV6-5	14	-	TRBD1	TRBJ2-7	TGTGCCAGCACCCCTCCGGGACAGGGTAGGGAGCAGTACTTC	CASTPPGQGREQYF
TRBV29-1	11	-	-	TRBJ1-2	TGCAGCGTTGAAGATCTGGATGGCTACACCTTC	CSVEDLDGYTF
TRBV6-1	17	many	TRBD1	TRBJ2-7	TGTGCCAGCAGTCCCTATAGAAAGACAGGGCAGATTTGTCAGCAGTACTTC	CASSPYRKTGQICQQYF
TRBV4-2	15	few	TRBD2	TRBJ2-7	TGTGCCAGCAGCCTCGCTAGCGGGAGTAGGGACGAGCAGTACTTC	CASSLASGSRDEQYF
TRBV6-6	14	-	TRBD2	TRBJ2-7	TGTGCCAGCCGGGGAGGGACCGTGAACTACGAGCAGTACTTC	CASRGGTVNYEQYF
TRBV20-1	17	-	-	TRBJ1-4	TGCAGTGTTAGACGGCAGGGCCCGTCCCCAACTAATGAAAAACTGTTTTTT	CSVRRQGPSPTNEKLFF
TRBV6-5	15	-	-	TRBJ2-7	TGTGCCAGCAGTTCGCAGTCGGGACAACCCTACGAGCAGTACTTC	CASSSQSGQPYEQYF
TRBV25-1	16	-	TRBD2	TRBJ2-2	TGTGCCAGCAGCGGCGGACTAGCGGGCGACACCGGGGAGCTGTTTTTT	CASSGGLAGDTGELFF
TRBV20-1	14	-	-	TRBJ2-3	TGCAGTGCTAGAATAGGCTTAAGTACAGATACGCAGTATTTT	CSARIGLSTDTQYF
TRBV10-3	14	-	-	TRBJ2-5	TGTGCCATCAGTGAGTCCGGGACCCAAGAGACCCAGTACTTC	CAISESGTQETQYF
TRBV6-6	14	many	-	TRBJ2-2	TGTGCCAGCAGCCAACAGGGATCTTCCGGGGAGCTGTTTTTT	CASSQQGSSGELFF
TRBV29-1	13	once	-	TRBJ2-1	TGCAGCTCCATGGTGGGACGCCCCAATGAGCAGTTCTTC	CSSMVGRPNEQFF
TRBV20-1	14	-	-	TRBJ2-3	TGCAGTGCCGGAGTGGGGTCCACCACAGATACGCAGTATTTT	CSAGVGSTTDTQYF
TRBV10-3	14	many	-	TRBJ1-2	TGTGCCATCAGTGGTTGGCAGGGTCATCATGGCTACACCTTC	CAISGWQGHHGYTF
TRBV28	13	-	-	TRBJ2-3	TGTGCCAGCCGGGGGACGGTCCCAGATACGCAGTATTTT	CASRGTVPDTQYF
TRBV6-6	17	-	-	TRBJ1-4	TGTGCCAGCAGTCCGGGACGGGGAGGCTCGGCTAATGAAAAACTGTTTTTT	CASSPGRGGSANEKLFF
TRBV2	15	-	TRBD2	TRBJ2-3	TGTGCCAGCAGTCCGCGGACTAGCGGTTTGGATACGCAGTATTTT	CASSPRTSGLDTQYF
TRBV29-1	15	few	TRBD2	TRBJ2-1	TGCAGCGTTGAAACTATGGCGGGAGCTAGCAATGAGCAGTTCTTC	CSVETMAGASNEQFF
TRBV12-3/TRBV12-4	15	few	-	TRBJ1-2	TGTGCCAGCAGTTTAGGGAACAGGGCGGTTCGGGGCTACACCTTC	CASSLGNRAVRGYTF
TRBV27	14	-	TRBD1	TRBJ2-5	TGTGCCAGCAGTCAAAGGACAGGGTACGAGACCCAGTACTTC	CASSQRTGYETQYF
TRBV4-3	14	few	TRBD2	TRBJ2-1	TGCGCCAGCAGCCAGGGACTAGCGGGGGATGAGCAGTTCTTC	CASSQGLAGDEQFF
TRBV29-1	13	-	TRBD1	TRBJ1-2	TGCAGCGTGGAAAATGACAGGGGCTATGGCTACACCTTC	CSVENDRGYGYTF
TRBV7-2	15	-	TRBD1	TRBJ1-5	TGTGCCAGCAGCGATGACAGGGCTCTCAATCAGCCCCAGCATTTT	CASSDDRALNQPQHF
TRBV27	15	-	-	TRBJ2-3	TGTGCCAGCAGTTTTGAAGGGGGGAGGACAGATACGCAGTATTTT	CASSFEGGRTDTQYF
TRBV2	15	-	TRBD2	TRBJ2-1	TGTGCCAGCAGACTCCTAGCGGGGACCTACAATGAGCAGTTCTTC	CASRLLAGTYNEQFF
TRBV6-2/TRBV6-3	14	-	TRBD2	TRBJ2-7	TGTGCCAGCCATGGGCGGGAGGTTTCCTACGAGCAGTACTTC	CASHGREVSYEQYF
TRBV29-1	13	-	TRBD2	TRBJ2-7	TGCAGCGCCAAGATAGCGGGAGCTGACGAGCAGTACTTC	CSAKIAGADEQYF
TRBV20-1	13	-	-	TRBJ2-1	TGCAGTGCTAGCCGCAGGGGGGGAGATGAGCAGTTCTTC	CSASRRGGDEQFF
TRBV20-1	14	few	-	TRBJ2-3	TGCAGTGCTAGAGACCCCGGGAGCACAGATACGCAGTATTTT	CSARDPGSTDTQYF
TRBV6-2/TRBV6-3	13	-	-	TRBJ2-2	TGTGCCAGCAGTTATCGTTTCACCGGGGAGCTGTTTTTT	CASSYRFTGELFF
TRBV7-2	14	-	-	TRBJ2-5	TGTGCCAGCAGCAATTATCCCAGCCAAGAGACCCAGTACTTC	CASSNYPSQETQYF
TRBV19	10	-	-	TRBJ2-1	TGTGACACCGAGGGCGATGAGCAGTTCTTC	CDTEGDEQFF
TRBV7-9	14	-	TRBD1	TRBJ2-7	TGTGCCAGCAGCGGAGAGGACAGGGCCTACGAGCAGTACTTC	CASSGEDRAYEQYF
TRBV10-1	14	-	-	TRBJ2-1	TGCGCCAGCTCCCCCAGCGGAGGAGCCCATGAGCAGTTCTTC	CASSPSGGAHEQFF
TRBV15	12	few	TRBD2	TRBJ2-1	TGTGCCACCGCGGGAGGGTCTAATGAGCAGTTCTTC	CATAGGSNEQFF
TRBV7-9	13	-	-	TRBJ1-1	TGTGCCAGCAGTTATAGCCCCTTTGGTGAAGCTTTCTTT	CASSYSPFGEAFF
TRBV29-1	12	-	TRBD1	TRBJ2-5	TGCAGCGACCGGGACAGAGAAGAGACCCAGTACTTC	CSDRDREETQYF
TRBV27	15	-	-	TRBJ2-7	TGTGCCAGCAGTTTATCGGCTAGCAGATACAATGAGCAGTACTTC	CASSLSASRYNEQYF
TRBV29-1	12	many	TRBD1	TRBJ2-7	TGCAGCGCTGTAACAGGGGGAGGTGATCAGTACTTC	CSAVTGGGDQYF
TRBV5-1	18	-	-	TRBJ2-7	TGCGCCAGCAGCTTGGGACGGGAAGGCGGTTCTATACGTAGCGAGCAGTACTTC	CASSLGREGGSIRSEQYF
TRBV7-2	15	few	TRBD2	TRBJ2-1	TGTGCCAGCAGCGGGGGACTAGCGGGAGTAAAAGAGCAGTTCTTC	CASSGGLAGVKEQFF